This TCR beta chain was sequenced in a study of spatial heterogeneity in lung cancer. TCRdb used MiXCR to reprocess the 5' RACE reads, holding one entry per CDR3 protein. The table includes some 6,900 distinct CDR3 sequences, about 3.9% detected once. Time point reported: sample taken at primary tumor resection. The authors sequenced whole RNA from tumor, nontumor lung or frozen PBMC without sorting. From germline, CDR1 is SGHVS and CDR2 FNYEAQ. V was cut by 4 bases and J by 10 bases, with 17 bases left in between. The CDR3 loop spans 14 amino acids. This clonotype was picked up many times. This chain links TRBV7-6 with TRBJ2-1, with D possibly TRBD2 on 6 matching bases. The material sequenced was normal lung tissue next to the tumor, taken at surgery. This TCR derives from a female donor with early-stage non-small cell lung cancer. As DNA, the CDR3 is TGTGCCAGCAGCTCGTACGGGCGGAGGGGAGAGCAGTTCTTC. Its protein is CASSSYGRRGEQFF.